This passage covers 15 T cell receptor beta chains from one sample sequenced in a study of cytomegalovirus exposure and HLA in healthy donors. PCR primers comprised 60 Vbeta and 13 Jbeta primers. Here immunoSEQ multiplex PCR was the method, and the copy in TCRdb shows in-frame clones only, minus some. The profile shows approximately 140,000 clones, roughly 79% of them singletons. Sequences were obtained from PBMCs. The source of these receptors is a woman in her forties or fifties in good health and CMV-seronegative.

The rearrangement links TRBV19 to TRBJ2-1, with D perhaps matching TRBD2 (5 bases). The germline V and J ends were trimmed by 5 bases and 3 bases, with 8 bases remaining between them. CDR3 length: 13 amino acids. Looked up from germline, CDR1 is LNHDA and CDR2 is SQIVND (reference sequence). The DNA for the CDR3 is TGTGCCAGTAGTTTTAGCGACTACAATGAGCAGTTCTTC. Protein: CASSFSDYNEQFF.

This clone was counted between two and nine times. This chain joins TRBV6-1 and TRBJ2-3; D gene uncertain. CDR1 MNHNS and CDR2 SASEGT come from the germline V gene. Trimming left V 5 bases short and J 5 bases short, with 5 bases between. The CDR3 totals 11 residues. The CDR3 sequence: CASSQIDTQYF. The CDR3 nucleotides are TGTGCCAGCAGTCAGATAGATACGCAGTATTTT.

The V and J genes are TRBV5-6 and TRBJ2-7, with D perhaps TRBD1 (5 bases). Germline V gene sequence: CDR1 SGHDT, CDR2 YYEEEE. Trimming shortened V by 2 bases and J by 3 bases, and 12 bases separated the two germline ends. The CDR3 extends over 14 amino acids. Here the CDR3 reads CASSLGDSHYEQYV. CDR3 sequence (DNA): TGTGCCAGCAGCTTAGGGGATAGCCACTACGAGCAGTACGTC.

The rearrangement links TRBV7-3 to TRBJ2-6; D unresolved. This CDR3 has 15 amino acids. Germline V lookup: CDR1 SGHTA, CDR2 FQGTGA. The ends were cut back, 5 bases at V and 0 bases at J, with 8 bases in the middle. The CDR3 here is CASSLESSGANVLTF. DNA for the CDR3: TGTGCCAGCAGCCTAGAGAGCTCTGGGGCCAACGTCCTGACTTTC.

CDR3 in DNA: TGTGCCACCGCTCAGGAAAACATTCAGTACTTC. It is translated as CATAQENIQYF. This chain connects TRBV7-2 to TRBJ2-4; D call uncertain. The V end lost 10 bases, the J end lost 5 bases, and 9 bases lay between the germline ends. The CDR3 has 11 residues. CDR1 and CDR2 from the germline V gene are SGHTA and FQGNSA.

The DNA for the CDR3 is TGTGCCAGCAGTAAGAGGGCGGGGGCCGGGGAGCTGTTTTTT. Its protein is CASSKRAGAGELFF. The genes are TRBV28 and TRBJ2-2; 7 bases match TRBD2. Germline loops: CDR1 MDHEN, CDR2 SYDVKM. V was pared by 5 bases and J by 6 bases, with 6 bases of the junction left unmatched. The CDR3 runs to 14 residues.

The chain is built from TRBV6-1 and TRBJ1-1; tentative D call: TRBD1 (5 bases). Germline values: CDR1 MNHNS, CDR2 SASEGT. The V gene lost 3 bases and the J gene lost 10 bases, with 12 bases spanning the gap. This CDR3 has 12 amino acids. For the CDR3, the DNA is TGTGCCAGCAGTGACACAGGTTGTGGAGCTTTCTTT. It is translated as CASSDTGCGAFF.

This rearrangement joins TRBV9 to TRBJ2-5; D is unclear. CDR1 is SGDLS and CDR2 is YYNGEE in the germline V gene. V was trimmed by 4 bases and J by 1 base, leaving 17 bases between them. The CDR3 loop spans 16 amino acids. CDR3 DNA sequence: TGTGCCAGCAGCCCCCAGGTCGTACCGCGCCAAGAGACCCAGTACTTC. Translation: CASSPQVVPRQETQYF.

This clone appeared a few times. J is TRBJ2-1 and V is TRBV5-4; 7 nucleotides line up with TRBD2. The germline CDR1 and CDR2 sequences are SGHNT and YYREEE (reference sequence). Unmatched junction bases numbered 4, after V lost 4 bases and J lost 0 bases. The CDR3 length is 15 residues. The CDR3 bases are TGTGCCAGCAGCAAAGCGGGAAGCTCCTACAATGAGCAGTTCTTC. Translated: CASSKAGSSYNEQFF.

The chain uses TRBV11-3 and TRBJ1-1; no definite D call. The CDR3 sequence is 15 residues long. Trimming removed 5 bases from V and 0 bases from J, with 13 bases in between. Looked up from germline, CDR1 is SGHNT and CDR2 is YENEEA. CDR3 sequence (DNA): TGTGCCAGCAGCCCATCAAACGGGGTGAACACTGAAGCTTTCTTT. This encodes CASSPSNGVNTEAFF.

J is TRBJ2-7 and V is TRBV28, with TRBD2 matching over 10 bases. The CDR3 is 14 residues long. Germline lookup yields CDR1 MDHEN and CDR2 SYDVKM. V shed 6 bases, J shed 4 bases, and the junction held 6 bases outside the gene matches. The CDR3 loop reads CASRGLAGVYEQYF. The CDR3 DNA follows: TGTGCCAGCAGGGGGCTAGCGGGAGTATACGAGCAGTACTTC.

The gene calls are TRBV27 and TRBJ1-4, with a tentative D call TRBD1 (6 bases). V was pared by 5 bases and J by 7 bases, with 20 bases between. The V gene's germline CDR1 is MNHEY and CDR2 SMNVEV (reference sequence). The CDR3 is 16 amino acids. This CDR3 reads CASSPLPMGAGEKLFF. CDR3 DNA sequence: TGTGCCAGCAGTCCTCTCCCCATGGGGGCAGGTGAAAAACTGTTTTTT.

V and J are TRBV27 and TRBJ2-1; TRBD2 might be the D (7 bases). With 5 bases removed from V and 2 bases from J, the gap between germline ends came to 13 bases. The CDR3 is 15 residues long. CDR1 is MNHEY and CDR2 is SMNVEV in the germline V gene (reference sequence). This CDR3 reads CASSGGRDTYNEQFF. The CDR3 bases are TGTGCCAGCAGTGGGGGGAGGGACACCTACAATGAGCAGTTCTTC.

This clone was picked up a small number of times. The chain employs TRBV12-5 and TRBJ1-4, with D possibly being TRBD1 (5 bases). V dropped 1 base and J dropped 7 bases, with 13 bases sitting between them. In germline, CDR1 is LGHNT, CDR2 FRNRAP. This CDR3 has 15 residues. The DNA of the CDR3 is TGTGCTAGTGGTTTGGGGGGACTAAGGAGTGAAAAACTGTTTTTT. Encoded protein: CASGLGGLRSEKLFF. The whole variable domain, remainder taken from reference TRBV12-5 and TRBJ1-4, is DARVTQTPRHKVTEMGQEVTMRCQPILGHNTVFWYRQTMMQGLELLAYFRNRAPLDDSGMPKDRFSAEMPDATLATLKIQPSEPRDSAVYFCASGLGGLRSEKLFFGSGTQLSVL.

This clone was found once. V is TRBV18 and J is TRBJ2-1; 7 bases match TRBD2. This CDR3 is 15 amino acids long. Germline loops: CDR1 KGHSH, CDR2 LQKENI. Losses at the gene ends were 1 base for V and 9 bases for J; bases not matched to a gene: 9. The CDR3 nucleotides read TGTGCCAGCTCACCACGGGAGCGGGATTACGGTGAGCAGTTCTTC. Translation gives CASSPRERDYGEQFF.